This T cell receptor (beta chain) was captured in a study of control samples from healthy donors and cancer patients. V lost 6 bases to trimming and J lost 7 bases, with 16 bases between them. The CDR3 sequence is 14 residues long. The V gene's germline CDR1 is SEHNR and CDR2 FQNEAQ (reference sequence). TCRdb keeps only in-frame clones here, not all; method: immunoSEQ multiplex PCR. The table shows 170,000 or so clones, with 85% to 95% occurring only once. The gene calls are TRBV7-9 and TRBJ2-1; D is perhaps TRBD1 (6 bases). This sequence was found in a man aged 18 to 30 in good health. Sequenced sample: blood. The CDR3 sequence: CASSWKDSLNEQFF. Written as DNA, the CDR3 is TGTGCCAGCAGTTGGAAGGACAGCCTAAATGAGCAGTTCTTC.